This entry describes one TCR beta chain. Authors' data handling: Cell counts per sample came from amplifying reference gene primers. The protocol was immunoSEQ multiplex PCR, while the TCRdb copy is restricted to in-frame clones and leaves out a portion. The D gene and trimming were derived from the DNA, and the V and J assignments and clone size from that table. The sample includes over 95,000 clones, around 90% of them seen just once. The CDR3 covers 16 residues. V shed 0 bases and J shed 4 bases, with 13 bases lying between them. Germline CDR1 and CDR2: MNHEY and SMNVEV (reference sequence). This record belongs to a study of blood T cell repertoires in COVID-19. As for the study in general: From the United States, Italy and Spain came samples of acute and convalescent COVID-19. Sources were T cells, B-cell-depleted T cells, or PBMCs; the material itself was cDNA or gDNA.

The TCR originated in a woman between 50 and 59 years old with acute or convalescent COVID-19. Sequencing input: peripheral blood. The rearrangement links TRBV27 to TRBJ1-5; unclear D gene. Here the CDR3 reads CASSLSLAGLNQPQHF. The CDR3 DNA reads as TGTGCCAGCAGTTTATCTTTGGCAGGACTAAATCAGCCCCAGCATTTT.